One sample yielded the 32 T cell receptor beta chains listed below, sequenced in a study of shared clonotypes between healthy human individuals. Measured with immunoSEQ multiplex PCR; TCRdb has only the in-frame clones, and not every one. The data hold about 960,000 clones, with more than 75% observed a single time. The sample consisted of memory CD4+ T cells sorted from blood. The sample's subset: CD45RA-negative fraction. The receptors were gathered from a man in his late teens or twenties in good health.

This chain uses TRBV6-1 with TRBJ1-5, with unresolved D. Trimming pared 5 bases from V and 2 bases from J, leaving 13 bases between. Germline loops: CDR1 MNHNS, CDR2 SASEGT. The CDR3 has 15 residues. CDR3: CASSFTPRGNQPQHF. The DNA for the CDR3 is TGTGCCAGCAGTTTCACCCCGAGGGGCAATCAGCCCCAGCATTTT.

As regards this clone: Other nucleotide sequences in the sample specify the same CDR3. The CDR3 loop is CASSLEGRGGEAFF. The DNA for the CDR3 is TGTGCCAGCAGCTTAGAAGGAAGGGGGGGTGAAGCTTTCTTT. The rearrangement uses TRBV11-2 and TRBJ1-1; D is perhaps TRBD1 (6 bases). Per the germline V gene, CDR1 is SGHAT and CDR2 is FQNNGV. The CDR3 extends over 14 amino acids. Trimming shortened V by 0 bases and J by 7 bases, and 12 bases separated the two germline ends.

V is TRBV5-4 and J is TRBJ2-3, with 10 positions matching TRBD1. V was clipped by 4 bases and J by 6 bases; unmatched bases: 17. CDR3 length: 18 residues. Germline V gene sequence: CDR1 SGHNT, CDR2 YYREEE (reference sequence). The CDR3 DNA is TGTGCCAGCAGCAAGGAACTCCCAGGACAGGGGGGTGAGGATACGCAGTATTTT. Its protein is CASSKELPGQGGEDTQYF.

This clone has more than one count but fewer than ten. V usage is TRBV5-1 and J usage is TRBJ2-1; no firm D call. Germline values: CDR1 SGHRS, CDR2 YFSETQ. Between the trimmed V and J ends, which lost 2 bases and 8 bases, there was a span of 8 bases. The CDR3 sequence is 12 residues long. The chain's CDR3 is CASSLLMDEQFF. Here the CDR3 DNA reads TGCGCCAGCAGCTTACTTATGGATGAGCAGTTCTTC. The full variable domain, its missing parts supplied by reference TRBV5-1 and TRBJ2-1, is KAGVTQTPRYLIKTRGQQVTLSCSPISGHRSVSWYQQTPGQGLQFLFEYFSETQRNKGNFPGRFSGRQFSNSRSEMNVSTLELGDSALYLCASSLLMDEQFFGPGTRLTVL.

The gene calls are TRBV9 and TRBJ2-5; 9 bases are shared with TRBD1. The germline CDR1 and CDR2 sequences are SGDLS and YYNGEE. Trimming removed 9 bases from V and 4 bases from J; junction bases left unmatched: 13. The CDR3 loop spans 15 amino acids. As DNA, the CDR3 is TGTGCCACCAATCGGGGGACAGGGCCGGGAGAGACCCAGTACTTC. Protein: CATNRGTGPGETQYF.

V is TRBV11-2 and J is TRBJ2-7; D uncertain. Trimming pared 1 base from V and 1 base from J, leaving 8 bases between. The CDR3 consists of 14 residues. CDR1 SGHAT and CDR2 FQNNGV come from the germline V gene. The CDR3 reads CASSLVRQSYEQYF. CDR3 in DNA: TGTGCCAGCAGCTTAGTTCGGCAGTCCTACGAGCAGTACTTC.

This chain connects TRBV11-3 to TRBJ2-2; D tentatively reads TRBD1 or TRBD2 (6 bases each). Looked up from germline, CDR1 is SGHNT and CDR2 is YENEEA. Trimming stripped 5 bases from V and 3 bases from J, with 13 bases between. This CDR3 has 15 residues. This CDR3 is CASSRGGTDTGELFF. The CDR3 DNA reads TGTGCCAGCAGCAGAGGGGGGACCGACACCGGGGAGCTGTTTTTT.

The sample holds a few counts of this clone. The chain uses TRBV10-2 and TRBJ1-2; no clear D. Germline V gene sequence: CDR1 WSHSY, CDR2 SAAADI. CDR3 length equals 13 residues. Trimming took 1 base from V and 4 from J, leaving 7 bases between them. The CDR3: CASSEFGVYGYTF. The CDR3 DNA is TGCGCCAGCAGTGAGTTTGGAGTCTATGGCTACACCTTC.

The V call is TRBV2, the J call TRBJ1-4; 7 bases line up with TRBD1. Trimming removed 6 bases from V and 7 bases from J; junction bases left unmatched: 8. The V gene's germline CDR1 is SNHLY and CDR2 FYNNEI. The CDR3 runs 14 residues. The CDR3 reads CASRRDRAGEKLFF. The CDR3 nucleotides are TGTGCCAGCAGACGAGACAGGGCTGGTGAAAAACTGTTTTTT.

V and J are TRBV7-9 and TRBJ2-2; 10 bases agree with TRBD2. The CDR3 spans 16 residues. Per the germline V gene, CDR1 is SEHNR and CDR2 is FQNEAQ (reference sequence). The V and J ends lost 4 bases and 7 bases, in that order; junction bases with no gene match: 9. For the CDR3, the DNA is TGTGCCAGCAGCTCCCCTCCCGGGACTAGCGTCGGGGAGCTGTTTTTT. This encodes CASSSPPGTSVGELFF.

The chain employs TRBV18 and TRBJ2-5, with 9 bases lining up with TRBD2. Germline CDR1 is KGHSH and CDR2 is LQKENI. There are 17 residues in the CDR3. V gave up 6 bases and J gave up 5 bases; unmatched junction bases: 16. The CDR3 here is CASSVLGAGGLEETQYF. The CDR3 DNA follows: TGTGCCAGCTCCGTCCTGGGAGCGGGAGGACTCGAGGAGACCCAGTACTTC.

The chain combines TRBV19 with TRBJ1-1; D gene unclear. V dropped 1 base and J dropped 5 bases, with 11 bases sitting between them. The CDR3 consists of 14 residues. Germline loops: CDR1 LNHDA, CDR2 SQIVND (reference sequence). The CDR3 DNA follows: TGTGCCAGTAGTATAGTTTCGTTTAGGACTGAAGCTTTCTTT. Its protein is CASSIVSFRTEAFF.

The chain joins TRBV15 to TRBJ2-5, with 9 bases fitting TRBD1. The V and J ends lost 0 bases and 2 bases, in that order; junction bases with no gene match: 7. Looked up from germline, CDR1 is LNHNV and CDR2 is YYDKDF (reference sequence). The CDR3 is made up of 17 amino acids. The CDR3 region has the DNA TGTGCCACCAGCAGAGATGATAAAGGACAGGGGCAAGAGACCCAGTACTTC. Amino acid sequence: CATSRDDKGQGQETQYF.

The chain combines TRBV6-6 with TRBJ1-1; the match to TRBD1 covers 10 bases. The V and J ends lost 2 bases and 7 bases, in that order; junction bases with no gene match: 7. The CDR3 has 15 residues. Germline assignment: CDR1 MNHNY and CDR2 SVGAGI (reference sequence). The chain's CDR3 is CASSYPGDRGGEAFF. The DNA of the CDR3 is TGTGCCAGCAGTTACCCAGGGGACAGGGGAGGTGAAGCTTTCTTT.

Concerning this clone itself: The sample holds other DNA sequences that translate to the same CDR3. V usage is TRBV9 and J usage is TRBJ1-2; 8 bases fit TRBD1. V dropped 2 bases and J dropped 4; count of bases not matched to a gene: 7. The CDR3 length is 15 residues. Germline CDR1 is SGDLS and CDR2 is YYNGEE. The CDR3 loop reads CASSVGGQGSYGYTF. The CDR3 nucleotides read TGTGCCAGCAGCGTGGGAGGACAGGGTAGCTATGGCTACACCTTC.

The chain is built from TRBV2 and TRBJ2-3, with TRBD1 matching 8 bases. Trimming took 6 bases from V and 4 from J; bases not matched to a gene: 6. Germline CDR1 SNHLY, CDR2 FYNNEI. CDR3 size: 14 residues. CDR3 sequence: CASRLDRVADTQYF. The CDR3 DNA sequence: TGTGCCAGCAGGTTGGACAGGGTCGCAGATACGCAGTATTTT.

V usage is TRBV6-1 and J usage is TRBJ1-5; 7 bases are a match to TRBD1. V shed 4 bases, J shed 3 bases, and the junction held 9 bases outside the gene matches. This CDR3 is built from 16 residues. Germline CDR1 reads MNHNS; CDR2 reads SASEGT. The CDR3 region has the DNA TGTGCCAGCAGTGTGGAGGGGGCCCTCCCCAATCAGCCCCAGCATTTT. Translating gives CASSVEGALPNQPQHF.

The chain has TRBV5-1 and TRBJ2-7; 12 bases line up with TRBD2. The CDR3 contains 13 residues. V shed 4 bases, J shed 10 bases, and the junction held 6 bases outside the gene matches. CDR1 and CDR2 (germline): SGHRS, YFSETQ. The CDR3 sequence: CASSLRLAGDQYF. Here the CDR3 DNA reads TGCGCCAGCAGCCTACGACTAGCGGGAGACCAGTACTTC.

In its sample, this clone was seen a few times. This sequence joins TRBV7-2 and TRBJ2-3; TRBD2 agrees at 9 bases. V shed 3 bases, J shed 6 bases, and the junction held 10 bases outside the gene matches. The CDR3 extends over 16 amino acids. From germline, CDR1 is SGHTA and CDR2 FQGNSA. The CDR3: CASSFRPAGGMDTQYF. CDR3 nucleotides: TGTGCCAGCAGCTTCCGCCCTGCGGGAGGGATGGATACGCAGTATTTT.

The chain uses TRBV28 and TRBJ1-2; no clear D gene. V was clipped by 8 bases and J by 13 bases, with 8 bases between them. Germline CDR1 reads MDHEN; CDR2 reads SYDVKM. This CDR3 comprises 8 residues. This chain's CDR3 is CASEGGTF. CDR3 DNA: TGTGCCAGCGAGGGCGGCACCTTC.

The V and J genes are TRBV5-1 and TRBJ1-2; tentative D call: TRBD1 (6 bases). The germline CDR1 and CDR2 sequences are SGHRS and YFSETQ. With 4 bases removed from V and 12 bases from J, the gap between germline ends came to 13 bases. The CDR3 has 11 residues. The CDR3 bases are TGCGCCAGCAGCGACCTTGGGGGCAACACCTTC. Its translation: CASSDLGGNTF.

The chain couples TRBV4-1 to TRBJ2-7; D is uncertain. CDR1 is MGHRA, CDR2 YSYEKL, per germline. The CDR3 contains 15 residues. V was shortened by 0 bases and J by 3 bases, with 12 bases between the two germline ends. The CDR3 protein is CASSQDPGRNYEQYF. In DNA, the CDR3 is TGCGCCAGCAGCCAAGATCCAGGCAGAAACTACGAGCAGTACTTC.

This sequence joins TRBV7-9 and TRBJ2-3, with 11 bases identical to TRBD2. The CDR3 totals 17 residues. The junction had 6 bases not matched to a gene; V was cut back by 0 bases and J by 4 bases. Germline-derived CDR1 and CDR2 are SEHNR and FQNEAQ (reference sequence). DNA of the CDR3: TGTGCCAGCAGCTTAGCTGTACTAGCGGGAGAGGCAGATACGCAGTATTTT. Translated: CASSLAVLAGEADTQYF.

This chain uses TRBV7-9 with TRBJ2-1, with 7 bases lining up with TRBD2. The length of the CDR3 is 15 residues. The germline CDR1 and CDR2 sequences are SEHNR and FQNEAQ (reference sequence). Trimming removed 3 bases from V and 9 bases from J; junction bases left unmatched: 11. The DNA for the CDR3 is TGTGCCAGCAGCTTCGGGGCTAGCGGAGGTACTGAGCAGTTCTTC. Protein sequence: CASSFGASGGTEQFF.

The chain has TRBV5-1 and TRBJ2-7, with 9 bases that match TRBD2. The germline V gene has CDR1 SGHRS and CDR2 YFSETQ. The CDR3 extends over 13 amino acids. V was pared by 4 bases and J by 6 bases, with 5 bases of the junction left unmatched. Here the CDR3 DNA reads TGCGCCAGCAGCGCCGGGACTAGCTTCGAGCAGTACTTC. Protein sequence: CASSAGTSFEQYF.

The CDR3 spells CASSHGYTNTEAFF. The CDR3 nucleotides read TGTGCCAGCAGCCACGGTTACACCAACACTGAAGCTTTCTTT. The chain combines TRBV11-2 with TRBJ1-1; no reliable D call. V was pared by 5 bases and J by 2 bases, with 12 bases between. CDR1 and CDR2 (germline): SGHAT, FQNNGV. This CDR3 region has 14 residues.

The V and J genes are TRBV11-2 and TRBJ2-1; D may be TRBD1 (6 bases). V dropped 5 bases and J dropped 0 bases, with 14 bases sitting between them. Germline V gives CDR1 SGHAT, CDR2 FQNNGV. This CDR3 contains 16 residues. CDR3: CASSGDRTPSYNEQFF. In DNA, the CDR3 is TGTGCCAGCAGCGGAGACAGGACCCCCTCCTACAATGAGCAGTTCTTC.

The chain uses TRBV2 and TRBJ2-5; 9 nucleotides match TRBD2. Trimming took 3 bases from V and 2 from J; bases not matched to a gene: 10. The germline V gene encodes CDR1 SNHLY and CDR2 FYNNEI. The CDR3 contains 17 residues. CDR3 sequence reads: CASSEAVSGGVQETQYF. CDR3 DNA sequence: TGTGCCAGCAGTGAGGCTGTTAGCGGGGGAGTTCAAGAGACCCAGTACTTC. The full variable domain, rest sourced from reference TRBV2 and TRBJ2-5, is EPEVTQTPSHQVTQMGQEVILRCVPISNHLYFYWYRQILGQKVEFLVSFYNNEISEKSEIFDDQFSVERPDGSNFTLKIRSTKLEDSAMYFCASSEAVSGGVQETQYFGPGTRLLVL.

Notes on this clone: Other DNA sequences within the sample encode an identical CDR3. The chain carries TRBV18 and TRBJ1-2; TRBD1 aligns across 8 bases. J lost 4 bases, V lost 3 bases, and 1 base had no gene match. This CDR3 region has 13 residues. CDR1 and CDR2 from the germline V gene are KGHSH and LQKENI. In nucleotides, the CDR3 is TGTGCCAGCTCACCGGACAGGGTCTATGGCTACACCTTC. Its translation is CASSPDRVYGYTF.

The CDR3: CASVPGRGSYNEQFF. The CDR3 nucleotides read TGTGCTAGTGTTCCAGGGCGGGGGAGCTACAATGAGCAGTTCTTC. The chain employs TRBV12-5 and TRBJ2-1; 7 bases are shared with TRBD2. The CDR3 runs to 15 residues. CDR1 LGHNT and CDR2 FRNRAP come from the germline V gene. Trimming removed 7 bases from V and 3 bases from J; junction bases left unmatched: 9.

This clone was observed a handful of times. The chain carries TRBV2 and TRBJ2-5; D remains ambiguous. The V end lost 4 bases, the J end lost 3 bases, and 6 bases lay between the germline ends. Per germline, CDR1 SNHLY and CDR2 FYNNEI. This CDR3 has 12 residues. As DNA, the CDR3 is TGTGCCAGCAGTGGACAAGAAGAGACCCAGTACTTC. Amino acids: CASSGQEETQYF.

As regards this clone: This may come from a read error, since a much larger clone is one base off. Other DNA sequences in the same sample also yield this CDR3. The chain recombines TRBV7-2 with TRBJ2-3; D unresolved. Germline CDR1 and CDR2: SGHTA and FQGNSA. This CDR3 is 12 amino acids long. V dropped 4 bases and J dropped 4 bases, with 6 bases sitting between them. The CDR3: CASSSPPDTQYF. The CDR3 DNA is TGTGCCAGCAGCTCACCCCCAGATACGCAGTATTTT.